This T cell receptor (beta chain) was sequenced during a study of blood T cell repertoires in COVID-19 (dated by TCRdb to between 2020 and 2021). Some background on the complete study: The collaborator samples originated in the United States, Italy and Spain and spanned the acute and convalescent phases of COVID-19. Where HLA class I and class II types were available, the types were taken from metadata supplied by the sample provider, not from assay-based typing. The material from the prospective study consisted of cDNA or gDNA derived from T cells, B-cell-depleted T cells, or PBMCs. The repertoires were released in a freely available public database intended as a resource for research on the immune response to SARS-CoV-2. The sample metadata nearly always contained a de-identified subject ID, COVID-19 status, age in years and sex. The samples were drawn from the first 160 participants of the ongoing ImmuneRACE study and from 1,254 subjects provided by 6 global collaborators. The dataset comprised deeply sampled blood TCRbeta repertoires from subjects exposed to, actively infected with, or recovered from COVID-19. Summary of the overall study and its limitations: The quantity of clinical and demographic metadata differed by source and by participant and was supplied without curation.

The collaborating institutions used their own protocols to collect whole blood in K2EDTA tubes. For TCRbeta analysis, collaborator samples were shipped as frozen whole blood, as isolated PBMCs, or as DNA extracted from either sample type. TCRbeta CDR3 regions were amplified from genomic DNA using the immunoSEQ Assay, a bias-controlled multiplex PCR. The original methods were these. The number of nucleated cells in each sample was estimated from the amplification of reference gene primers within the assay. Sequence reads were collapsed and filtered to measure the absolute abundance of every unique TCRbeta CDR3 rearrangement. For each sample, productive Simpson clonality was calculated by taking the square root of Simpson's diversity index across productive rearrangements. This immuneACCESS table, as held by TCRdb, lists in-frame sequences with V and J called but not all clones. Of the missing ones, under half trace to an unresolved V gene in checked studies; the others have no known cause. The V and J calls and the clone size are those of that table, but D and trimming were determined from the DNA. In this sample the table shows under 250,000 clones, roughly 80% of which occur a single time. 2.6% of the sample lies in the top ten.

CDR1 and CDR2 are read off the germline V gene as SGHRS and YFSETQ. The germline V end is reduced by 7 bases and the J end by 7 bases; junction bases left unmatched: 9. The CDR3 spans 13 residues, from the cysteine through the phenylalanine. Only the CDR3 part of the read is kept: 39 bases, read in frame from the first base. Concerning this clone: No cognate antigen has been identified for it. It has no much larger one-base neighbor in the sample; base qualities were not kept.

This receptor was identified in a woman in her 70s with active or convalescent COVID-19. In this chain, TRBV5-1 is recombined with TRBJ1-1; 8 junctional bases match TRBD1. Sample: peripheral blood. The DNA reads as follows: TGCGCCAGCTCCGGGACAGGAGGAAATGAAGCTTTCTTT. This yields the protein CASSGTGGNEAFF. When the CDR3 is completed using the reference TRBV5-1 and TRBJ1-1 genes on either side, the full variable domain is KAGVTQTPRYLIKTRGQQVTLSCSPISGHRSVSWYQQTPGQGLQFLFEYFSETQRNKGNFPGRFSGRQFSNSRSEMNVSTLELGDSALYLCASSGTGGNEAFFGQGTRLTVV.